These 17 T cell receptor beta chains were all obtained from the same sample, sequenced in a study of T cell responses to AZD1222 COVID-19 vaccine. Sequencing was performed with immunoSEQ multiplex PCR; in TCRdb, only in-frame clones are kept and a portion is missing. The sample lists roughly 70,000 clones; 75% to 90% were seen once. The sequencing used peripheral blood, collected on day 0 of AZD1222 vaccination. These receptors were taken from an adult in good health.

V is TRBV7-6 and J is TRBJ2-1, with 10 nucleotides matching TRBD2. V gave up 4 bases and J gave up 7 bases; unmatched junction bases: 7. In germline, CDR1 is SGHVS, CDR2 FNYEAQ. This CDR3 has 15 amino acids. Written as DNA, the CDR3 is TGTGCCAGCAGCTCGTTAGCGGGAGGCGAGAATGAGCAGTTCTTC. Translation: CASSSLAGGENEQFF.

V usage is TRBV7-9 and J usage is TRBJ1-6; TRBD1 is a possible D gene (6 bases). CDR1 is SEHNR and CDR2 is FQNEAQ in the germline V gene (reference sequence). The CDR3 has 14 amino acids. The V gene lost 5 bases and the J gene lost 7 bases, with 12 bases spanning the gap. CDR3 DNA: TGTGCCAGCAGCCGGGAGCAGGGGAATTCACCCCTCCACTTT. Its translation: CASSREQGNSPLHF.

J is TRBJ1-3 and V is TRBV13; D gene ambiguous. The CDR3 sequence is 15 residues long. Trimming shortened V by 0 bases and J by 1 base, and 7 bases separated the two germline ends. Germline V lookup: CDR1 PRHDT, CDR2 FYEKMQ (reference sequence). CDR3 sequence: CASSLGGISGNTIYF. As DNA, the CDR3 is TGTGCCAGCAGCTTAGGAGGTATATCTGGAAACACCATATATTTT.

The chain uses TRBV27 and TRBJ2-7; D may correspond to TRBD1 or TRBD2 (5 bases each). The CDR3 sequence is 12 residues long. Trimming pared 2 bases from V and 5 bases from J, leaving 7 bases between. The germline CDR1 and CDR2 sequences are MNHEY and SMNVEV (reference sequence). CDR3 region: CASSLQGDEQYF. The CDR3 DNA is TGTGCCAGCAGTTTACAGGGAGACGAGCAGTACTTC.

The CDR3 DNA reads TGTGCCAGCAGCCAGGACCCCTCGGGGGACATTCAGTACTTC. Its translation is CASSQDPSGDIQYF. The chain carries TRBV3-1 (or the pseudogene TRBV3-2) and TRBJ2-4; D is possibly TRBD2 (6 bases). This CDR3 contains 14 residues. Deletions cut 3 bases from V and 8 bases from J, with 14 bases between. Germline V CDR1 and CDR2: LGHDT, YNNKEL (reference sequence).

CDR3 in amino acids: CASSQLAAPTNNEWFF. The CDR3 nucleotides read TGTGCCAGCAGCCAACTAGCGGCCCCTACTAACAATGAGTGGTTCTTC. The chain has TRBV3-1 (or the pseudogene TRBV3-2) and TRBJ2-1; 7 bases agree with TRBD2. Germline V lookup: CDR1 LGHDT, CDR2 YNNKEL (reference sequence). J was trimmed by 15 bases and V by 2 bases; bases with no gene match: 19. The CDR3 runs to 16 residues.

CDR3 DNA: TGTGCCAGCAGCCCGCCAGTCGTACAGGGGGCGGCAAGTTCCTACGAGCAGTACTTC. Its translation: CASSPPVVQGAASSYEQYF. This rearrangement joins TRBV3-1 (or the pseudogene TRBV3-2) to TRBJ2-7; TRBD1 agrees at 9 bases. V shed 4 bases and J 1 base; nucleotides not matched to a gene: 17. The CDR3 is 19 amino acids. Germline V gene sequence: CDR1 LGHDT, CDR2 YNNKEL (reference sequence).

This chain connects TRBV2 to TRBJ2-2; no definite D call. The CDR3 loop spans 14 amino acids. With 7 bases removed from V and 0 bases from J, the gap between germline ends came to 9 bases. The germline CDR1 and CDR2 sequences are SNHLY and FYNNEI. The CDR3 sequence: CASKTEANTGELFF. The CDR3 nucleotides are TGTGCCAGCAAGACGGAAGCGAACACCGGGGAGCTGTTTTTT.

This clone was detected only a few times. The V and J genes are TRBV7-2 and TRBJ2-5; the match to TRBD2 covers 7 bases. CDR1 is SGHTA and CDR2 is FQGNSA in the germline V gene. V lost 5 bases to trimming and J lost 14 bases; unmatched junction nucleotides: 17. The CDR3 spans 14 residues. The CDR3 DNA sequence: TGTGCCAGCAGCACACCGGGACTATCTTACCCGGCCTACTTC. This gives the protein CASSTPGLSYPAYF.

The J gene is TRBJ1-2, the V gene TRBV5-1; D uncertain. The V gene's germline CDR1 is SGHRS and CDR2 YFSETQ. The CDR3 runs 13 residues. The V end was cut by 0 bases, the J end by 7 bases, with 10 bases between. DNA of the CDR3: TGCGCCAGCAGCTTGGACAGAATAGCTGGCTACACCTTC. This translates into CASSLDRIAGYTF.

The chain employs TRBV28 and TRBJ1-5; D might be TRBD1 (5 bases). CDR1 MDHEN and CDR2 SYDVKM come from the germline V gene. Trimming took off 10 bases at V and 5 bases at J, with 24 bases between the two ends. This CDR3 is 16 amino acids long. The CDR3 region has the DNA TGTGCCACCACTCCGCTCAGGGTCAAGACCGATCAGCCCCAGCATTTT. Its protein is CATTPLRVKTDQPQHF.

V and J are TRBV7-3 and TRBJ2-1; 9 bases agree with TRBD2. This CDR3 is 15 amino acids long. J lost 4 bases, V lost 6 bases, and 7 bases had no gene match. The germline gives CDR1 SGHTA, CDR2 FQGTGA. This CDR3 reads CASSPPAGGYNEQFF. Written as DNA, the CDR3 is TGTGCCAGCAGTCCCCCAGCGGGAGGATACAATGAGCAGTTCTTC.

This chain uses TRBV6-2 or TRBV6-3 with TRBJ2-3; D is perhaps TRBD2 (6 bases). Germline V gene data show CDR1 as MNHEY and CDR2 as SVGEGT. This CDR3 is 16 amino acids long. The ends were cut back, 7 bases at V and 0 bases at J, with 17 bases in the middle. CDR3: CASTPLEAGSTDTQYF. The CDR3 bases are TGTGCCAGCACCCCACTCGAGGCGGGAAGCACAGATACGCAGTATTTT.

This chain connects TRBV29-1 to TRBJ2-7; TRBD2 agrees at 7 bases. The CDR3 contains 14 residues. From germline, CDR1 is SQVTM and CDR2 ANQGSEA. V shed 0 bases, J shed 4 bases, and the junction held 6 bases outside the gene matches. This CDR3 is CSVEDPIGRYEQYF. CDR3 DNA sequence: TGCAGCGTTGAAGATCCCATCGGGAGGTACGAGCAGTACTTC.

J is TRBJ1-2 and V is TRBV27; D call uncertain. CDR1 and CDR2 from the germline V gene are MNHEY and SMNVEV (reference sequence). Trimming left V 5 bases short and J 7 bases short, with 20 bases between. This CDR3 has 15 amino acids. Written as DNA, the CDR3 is TGTGCCAGCAGTCCCACCTCGGCGGGCCCGGGTGGCTACACCTTC. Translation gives CASSPTSAGPGGYTF.

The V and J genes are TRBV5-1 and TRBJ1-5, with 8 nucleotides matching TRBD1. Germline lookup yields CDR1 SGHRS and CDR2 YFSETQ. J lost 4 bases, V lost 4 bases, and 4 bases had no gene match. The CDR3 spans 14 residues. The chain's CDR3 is CASSQGAGNQPQHF. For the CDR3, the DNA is TGCGCCAGCAGCCAGGGGGCCGGGAATCAGCCCCAGCATTTT.

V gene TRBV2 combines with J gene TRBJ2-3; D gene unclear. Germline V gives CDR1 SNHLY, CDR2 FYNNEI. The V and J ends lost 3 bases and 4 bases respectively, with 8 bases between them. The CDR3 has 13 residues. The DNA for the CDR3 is TGTGCCAGCAGTGAGAGATTCGCAGATACGCAGTATTTT. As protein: CASSERFADTQYF.